The source of this T cell receptor (beta chain) is a study of cytomegalovirus exposure and HLA in healthy donors. This CDR3 comprises 15 residues. The V gene lost 3 bases and the J gene lost 0 bases, with 9 bases spanning the gap. The V gene's germline CDR1 is SGDLS and CDR2 YYNGEE. Sequencing was performed with immunoSEQ multiplex PCR; in TCRdb, only in-frame clones are kept and a portion is missing. The data show about 160,000 clones, 89% seen once. This receptor was obtained from a woman between 18 and 29 years old in good health and CMV-seropositive. The sample was PBMCs. The J gene is TRBJ1-4, the V gene TRBV9, with D possibly matching TRBD1 (5 bases). The CDR3 reads CASSATGATNEKLFF. In nucleotides, the CDR3 is TGTGCCAGCAGCGCCACAGGAGCAACTAATGAAAAACTGTTTTTT.